This T cell receptor beta chain was observed in a study of radiation and T cells in renal cell carcinoma. Whole-study findings and limits: From baseline, blood top tumor clonotypes peaked at 2 weeks post-radiation.

Repertoires were generated with immunoSEQ multiplex PCR, while TCRdb's copy carries only in-frame clones and drops some. The sample lists 120,000 or so clones; roughly four fifths were seen once. V shed 4 bases and J shed 0 bases, with 7 bases lying between them. The germline V gene has CDR1 MNHEY and CDR2 SVGAGI. The CDR3 contains 14 residues. A note on this clone: Its antigen is unknown.

Documented time point: blood 2 weeks post-SBRT. Noted treatment: 15 Gy SBRT to primary tumor, nephrectomy 4 weeks later. Blood was sampled at baseline, 2 weeks and 4 weeks after SBRT. The tumor was a clear cell renal cell carcinoma. The TCR was taken from a man aged 45-65 years with renal cell carcinoma. This sample comprised blood, obtained from a patient whose treatment included radiotherapy and nephrectomy. The chain is built from TRBV6-5 and TRBJ1-5; D not certain. The CDR3 DNA reads TGTGCCAGCAGTTTACGAGATAGCAATCAGCCCCAGCATTTT. Encoded protein: CASSLRDSNQPQHF.